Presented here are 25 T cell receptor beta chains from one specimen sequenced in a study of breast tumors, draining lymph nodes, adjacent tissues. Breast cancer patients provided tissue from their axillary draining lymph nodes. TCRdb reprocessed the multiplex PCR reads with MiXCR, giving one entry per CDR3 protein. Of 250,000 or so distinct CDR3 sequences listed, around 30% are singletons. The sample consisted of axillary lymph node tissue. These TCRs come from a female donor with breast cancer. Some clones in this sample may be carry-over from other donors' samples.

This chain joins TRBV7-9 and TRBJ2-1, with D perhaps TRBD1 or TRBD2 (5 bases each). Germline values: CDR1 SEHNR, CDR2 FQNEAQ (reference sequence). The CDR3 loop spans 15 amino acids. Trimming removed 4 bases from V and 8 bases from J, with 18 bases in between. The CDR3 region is CASSSGRLGTHEQFF. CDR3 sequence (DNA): TGTGCCAGCAGCTCAGGGAGATTGGGTACCCATGAGCAGTTCTTC.

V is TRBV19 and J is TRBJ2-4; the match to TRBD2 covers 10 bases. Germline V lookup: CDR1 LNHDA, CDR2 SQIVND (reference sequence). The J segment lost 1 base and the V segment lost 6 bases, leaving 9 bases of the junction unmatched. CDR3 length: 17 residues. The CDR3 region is CASRQSVGLAAKNIQYF. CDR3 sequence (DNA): TGTGCCAGTAGGCAATCAGTGGGACTAGCGGCCAAAAACATTCAGTACTTC.

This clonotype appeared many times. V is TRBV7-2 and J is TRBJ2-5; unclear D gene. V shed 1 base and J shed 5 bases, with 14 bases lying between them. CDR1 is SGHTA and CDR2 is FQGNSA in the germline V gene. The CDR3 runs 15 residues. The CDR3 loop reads CASSLGESLGETQYF. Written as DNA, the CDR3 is TGTGCCAGCAGCTTAGGGGAAAGCTTAGGGGAGACCCAGTACTTC.

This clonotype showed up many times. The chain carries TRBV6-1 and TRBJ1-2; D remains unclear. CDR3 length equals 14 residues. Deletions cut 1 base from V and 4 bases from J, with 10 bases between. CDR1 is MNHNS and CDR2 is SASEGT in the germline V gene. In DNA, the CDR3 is TGTGCCAGCAGTGAAGGGGATTTCTTCTATGGCTACACCTTC. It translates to CASSEGDFFYGYTF.

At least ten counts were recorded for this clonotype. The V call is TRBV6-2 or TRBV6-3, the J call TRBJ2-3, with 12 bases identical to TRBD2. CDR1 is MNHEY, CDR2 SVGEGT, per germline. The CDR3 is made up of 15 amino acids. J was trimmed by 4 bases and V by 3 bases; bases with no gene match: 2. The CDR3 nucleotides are TGTGCCAGCAGTTATAGACTAGCGGGAGCAGATACGCAGTATTTT. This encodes CASSYRLAGADTQYF.

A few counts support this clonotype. CDR3 coding DNA: TGTGCCAGCAGGTGGACTAGCGGGAGAGGAAATCGGGACGAGCAGTACTTC. Protein product: CASRWTSGRGNRDEQYF. This rearrangement joins TRBV6-2 or TRBV6-3 to TRBJ2-7, with TRBD2 matching 13 bases. Germline CDR1 MNHEY, CDR2 SVGEGT. V lost 6 bases to trimming and J lost 5 bases; unmatched junction nucleotides: 13. This CDR3 comprises 17 residues.

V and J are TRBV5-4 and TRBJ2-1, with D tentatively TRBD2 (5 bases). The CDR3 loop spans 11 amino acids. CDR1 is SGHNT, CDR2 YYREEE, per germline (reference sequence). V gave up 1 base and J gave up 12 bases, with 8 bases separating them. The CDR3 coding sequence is TGTGCCAGCAGCTTGCGGGGTACGCAGTTCTTC. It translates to CASSLRGTQFF.

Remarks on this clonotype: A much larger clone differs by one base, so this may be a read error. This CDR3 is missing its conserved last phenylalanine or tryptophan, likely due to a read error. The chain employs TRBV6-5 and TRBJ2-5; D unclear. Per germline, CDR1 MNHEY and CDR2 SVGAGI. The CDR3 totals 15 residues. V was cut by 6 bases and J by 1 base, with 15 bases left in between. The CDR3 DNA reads TGTGCCAGCAGAGGTTACGTAGGGCCCCAAGAGACCCAGTACTCC. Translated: CASRGYVGPQETQYS.

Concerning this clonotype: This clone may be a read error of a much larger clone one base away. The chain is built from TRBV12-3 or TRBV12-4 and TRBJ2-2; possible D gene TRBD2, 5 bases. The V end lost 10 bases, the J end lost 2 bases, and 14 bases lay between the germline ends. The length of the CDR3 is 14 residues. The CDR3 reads CATRHGVNTGELFF. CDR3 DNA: TGTGCCACCCGACACGGGGTAAACACCGGGGAGCTGTTTTTT.

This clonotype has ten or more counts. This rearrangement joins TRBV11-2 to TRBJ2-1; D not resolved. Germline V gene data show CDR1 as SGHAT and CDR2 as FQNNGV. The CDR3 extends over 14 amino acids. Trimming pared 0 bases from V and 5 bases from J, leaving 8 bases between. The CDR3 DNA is TGTGCCAGCAGCTTAGATCCAAGCCACAATGAGCAGTTCTTC. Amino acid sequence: CASSLDPSHNEQFF.

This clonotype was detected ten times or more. The CDR3: CASSEAVGSATGELFF. In DNA form, the CDR3 reads TGTGCCAGCAGCGAGGCTGTCGGGAGCGCCACCGGGGAGCTGTTTTTT. This chain uses TRBV9 with TRBJ2-2, with TRBD2 as a possible D gene (6 bases). V lost 3 bases and J lost 4, with 16 bases in between. This CDR3 contains 16 residues. Germline assignment: CDR1 SGDLS and CDR2 YYNGEE.

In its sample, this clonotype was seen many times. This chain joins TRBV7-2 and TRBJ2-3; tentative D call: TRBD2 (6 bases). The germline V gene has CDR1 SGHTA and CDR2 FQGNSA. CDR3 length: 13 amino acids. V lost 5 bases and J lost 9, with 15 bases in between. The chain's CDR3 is CASSPPAGSTQYF. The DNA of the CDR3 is TGTGCCAGCAGCCCCCCCGCGGGAAGCACGCAGTATTTT.

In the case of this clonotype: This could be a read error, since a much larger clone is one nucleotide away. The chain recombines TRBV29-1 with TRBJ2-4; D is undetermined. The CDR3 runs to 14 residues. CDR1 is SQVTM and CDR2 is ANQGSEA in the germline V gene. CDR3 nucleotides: TGCAGCGTTTCGTTTGGGCCAGCCGAAAACATTCAGTACTTC. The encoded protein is CSVSFGPAENIQYF.

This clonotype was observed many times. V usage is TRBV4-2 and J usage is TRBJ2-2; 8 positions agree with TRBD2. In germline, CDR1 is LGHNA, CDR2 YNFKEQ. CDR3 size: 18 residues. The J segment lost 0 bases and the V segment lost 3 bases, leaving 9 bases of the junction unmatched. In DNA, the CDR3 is TGTGCCAGCAGCCAGAGAGCGTCGACTAGCGCGAACACCGGGGAGCTGTTTTTT. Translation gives CASSQRASTSANTGELFF.

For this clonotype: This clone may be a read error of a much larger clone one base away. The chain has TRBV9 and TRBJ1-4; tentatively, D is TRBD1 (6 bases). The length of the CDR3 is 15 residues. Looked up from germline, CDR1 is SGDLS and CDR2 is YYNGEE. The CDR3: CASSVGGTTNEELFF. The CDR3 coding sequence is TGTGCCAGCAGCGTCGGGGGGACAACTAATGAAGAACTGTTTTTT.

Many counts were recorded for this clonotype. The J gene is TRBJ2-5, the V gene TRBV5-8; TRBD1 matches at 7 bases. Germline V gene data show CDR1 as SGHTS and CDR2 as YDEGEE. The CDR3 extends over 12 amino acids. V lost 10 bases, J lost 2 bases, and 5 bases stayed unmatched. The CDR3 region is CAARGQQETQYF. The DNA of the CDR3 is TGTGCCGCTAGGGGACAGCAAGAGACCCAGTACTTC.

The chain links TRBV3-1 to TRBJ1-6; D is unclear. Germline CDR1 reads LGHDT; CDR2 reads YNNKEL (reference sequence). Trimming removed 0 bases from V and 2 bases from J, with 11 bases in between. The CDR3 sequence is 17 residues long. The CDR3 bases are TGTGCCAGCAGCCAAGACCGCGCGGACCCCTATAATTCACCCCTCCACTTT. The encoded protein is CASSQDRADPYNSPLHF.

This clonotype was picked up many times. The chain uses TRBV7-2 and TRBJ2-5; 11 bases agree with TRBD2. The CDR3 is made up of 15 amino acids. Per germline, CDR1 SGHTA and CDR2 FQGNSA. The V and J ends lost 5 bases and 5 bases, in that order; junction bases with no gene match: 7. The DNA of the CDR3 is TGTGCCAGCAGCCGTACTAGCGGGAGTTTGGAGACCCAGTACTTC. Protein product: CASSRTSGSLETQYF.

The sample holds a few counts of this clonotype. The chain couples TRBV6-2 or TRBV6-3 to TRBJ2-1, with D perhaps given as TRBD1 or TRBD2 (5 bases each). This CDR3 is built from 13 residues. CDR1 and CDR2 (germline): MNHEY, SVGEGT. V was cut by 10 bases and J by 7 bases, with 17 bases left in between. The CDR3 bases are TGTGCCACCGACAGTTGGGAGTGGAATGAGCAGTTCTTC. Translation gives CATDSWEWNEQFF.

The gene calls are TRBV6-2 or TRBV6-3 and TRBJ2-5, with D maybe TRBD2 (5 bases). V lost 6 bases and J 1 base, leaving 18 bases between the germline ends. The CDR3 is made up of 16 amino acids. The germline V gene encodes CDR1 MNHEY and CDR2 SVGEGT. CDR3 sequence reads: CASSDGVGRIQETQYF. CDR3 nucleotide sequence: TGTGCCAGCAGCGACGGGGTTGGAAGGATCCAAGAGACCCAGTACTTC.

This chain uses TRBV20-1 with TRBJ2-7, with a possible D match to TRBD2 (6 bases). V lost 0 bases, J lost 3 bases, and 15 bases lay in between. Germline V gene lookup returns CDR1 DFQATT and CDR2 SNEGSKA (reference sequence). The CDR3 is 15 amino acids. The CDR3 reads CSARDGGTSSYEQYF. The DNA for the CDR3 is TGCAGTGCTAGAGATGGCGGGACCAGCAGCTACGAGCAGTACTTC.

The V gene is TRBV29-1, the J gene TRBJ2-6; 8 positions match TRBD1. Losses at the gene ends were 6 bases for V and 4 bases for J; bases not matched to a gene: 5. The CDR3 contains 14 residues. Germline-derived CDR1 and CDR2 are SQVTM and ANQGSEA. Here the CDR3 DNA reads TGCAGCGTCGGGACAGGCACCGGGGCCAACGTCCTGACTTTC. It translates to CSVGTGTGANVLTF.

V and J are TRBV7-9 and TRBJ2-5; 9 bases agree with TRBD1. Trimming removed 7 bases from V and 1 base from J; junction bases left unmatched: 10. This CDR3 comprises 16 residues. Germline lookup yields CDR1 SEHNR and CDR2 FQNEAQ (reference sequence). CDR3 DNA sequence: TGTGCCAGCACCCTTAGGACAGGGGTCAGCCAAGAGACCCAGTACTTC. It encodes CASTLRTGVSQETQYF.

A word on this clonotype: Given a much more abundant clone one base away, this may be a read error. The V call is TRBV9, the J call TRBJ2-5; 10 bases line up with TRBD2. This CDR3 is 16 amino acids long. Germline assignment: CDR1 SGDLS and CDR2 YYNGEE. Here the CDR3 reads CAGSVGRASGRETQYF. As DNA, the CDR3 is TGTGCCGGCAGCGTAGGGAGGGCTAGCGGGAGAGAGACCCAGTACTTC.

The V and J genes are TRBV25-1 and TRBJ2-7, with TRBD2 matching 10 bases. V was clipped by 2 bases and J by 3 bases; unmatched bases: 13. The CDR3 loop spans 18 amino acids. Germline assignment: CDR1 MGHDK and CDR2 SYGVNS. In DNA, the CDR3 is TGTGCCAGCAGTGAAGTCCTGCTAACTAGCGGGGAAGTCTACGAGCAGTACTTC. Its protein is CASSEVLLTSGEVYEQYF.